This T cell receptor beta chain was obtained from a study of blood T cell repertoires in COVID-19. Across the study: Spain, Italy and the United States supplied samples that represented acute and convalescent COVID-19. PBMCs, B-cell-depleted T cells, or T cells were the source of the cDNA or gDNA that made up the material.

Participants spanned ages about 18 to 100 years and resided in roughly 22 US areas. Method: immunoSEQ multiplex PCR; TCRdb's copy keeps in-frame clones and lacks some. The sample lists fewer than 400,000 clones, over 90% occurring once. Per germline, CDR1 SNHLY and CDR2 FYNNEI. This CDR3 has 16 residues. With 8 bases removed from V and 0 bases from J, the gap between germline ends came to 16 bases. The sample comprised PBMCs or T cells enriched from blood (not recorded which). The receptor's source is a woman in her 30s who had been exposed to COVID-19. The chain couples TRBV2 to TRBJ2-2, with a weak D call TRBD2 (5 bases). The CDR3 nucleotides read TGTGCCAGCGGGAGATCTGCCGACTCGAACACCGGGGAGCTGTTTTTT. This sequence encodes CASGRSADSNTGELFF.